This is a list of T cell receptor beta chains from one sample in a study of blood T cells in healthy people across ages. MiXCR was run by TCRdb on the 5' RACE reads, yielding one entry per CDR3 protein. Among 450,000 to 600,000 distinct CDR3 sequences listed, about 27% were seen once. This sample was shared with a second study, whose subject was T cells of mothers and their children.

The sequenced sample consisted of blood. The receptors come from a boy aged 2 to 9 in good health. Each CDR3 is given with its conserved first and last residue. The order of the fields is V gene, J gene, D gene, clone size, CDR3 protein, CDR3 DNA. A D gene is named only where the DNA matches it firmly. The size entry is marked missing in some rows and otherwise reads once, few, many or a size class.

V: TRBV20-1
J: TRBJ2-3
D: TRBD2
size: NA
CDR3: CSAEIPSGRAVDTQYF
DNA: TGCAGTGCTGAGATCCCTAGCGGGAGGGCGGTAGATACGCAGTATTTT

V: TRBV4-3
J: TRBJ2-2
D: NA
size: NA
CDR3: CASSQDAGANTGELFF
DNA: TGCGCCAGCAGCCAAGACGCAGGGGCGAACACCGGGGAGCTGTTTTTT

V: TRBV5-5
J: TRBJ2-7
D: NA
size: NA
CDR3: CASSLGGWREQYF
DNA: TGTGCCAGCAGCTTGGGGGGCTGGAGGGAGCAGTACTTC

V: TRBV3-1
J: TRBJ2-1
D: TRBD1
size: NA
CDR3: CASSQDATTGGRQFF
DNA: TGTGCCAGCAGCCAAGATGCCACAACAGGGGGGAGGCAGTTCTTC

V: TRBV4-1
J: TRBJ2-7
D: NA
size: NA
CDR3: CASSQDDRRGYEQYF
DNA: TGCGCCAGCAGCCAAGACGACCGCAGGGGCTACGAGCAGTACTTC

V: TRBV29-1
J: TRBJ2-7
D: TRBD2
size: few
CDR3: CSVEGLAGPYEQYF
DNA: TGCAGCGTTGAAGGGCTAGCGGGCCCCTACGAGCAGTACTTC

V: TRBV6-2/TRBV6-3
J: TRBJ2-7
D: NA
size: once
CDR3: CASSYHGVQYEQYF
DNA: TGTGCCAGCAGTTATCATGGCGTCCAATACGAGCAGTACTTC

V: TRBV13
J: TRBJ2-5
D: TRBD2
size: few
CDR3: CASSLGRLAGGETQYF
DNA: TGTGCCAGCAGCTTAGGACGGCTAGCGGGAGGGGAGACCCAGTACTTC

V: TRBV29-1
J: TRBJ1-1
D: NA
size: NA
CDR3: CSARDQPTEAFF
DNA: TGCAGCGCCAGGGACCAACCCACTGAAGCTTTCTTT

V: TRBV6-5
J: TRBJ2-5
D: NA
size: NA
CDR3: CASASAQETQYF
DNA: TGTGCCAGCGCGTCCGCCCAAGAGACCCAGTACTTC

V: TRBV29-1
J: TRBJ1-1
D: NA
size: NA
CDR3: CSVEEQIANTEAFF
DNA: TGCAGCGTTGAAGAACAGATAGCGAACACTGAAGCTTTCTTT

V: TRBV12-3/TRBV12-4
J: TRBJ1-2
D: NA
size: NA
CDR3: CASSLGRTINYGYTF
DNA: TGTGCCAGCAGTTTAGGCCGAACTATTAACTATGGCTACACCTTC

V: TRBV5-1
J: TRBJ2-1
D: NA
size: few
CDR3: CASSWGTSGNEQFF
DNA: TGCGCCAGTTCATGGGGCACGTCGGGAAATGAGCAGTTCTTC

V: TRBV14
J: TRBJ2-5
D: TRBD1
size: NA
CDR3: CASSQVVRDRQETQYF
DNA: TGTGCCAGCAGCCAAGTGGTCCGGGACAGGCAAGAGACCCAGTACTTC

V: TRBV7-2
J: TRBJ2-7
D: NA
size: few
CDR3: CASSLLGGASYEQYF
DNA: TGTGCCAGCAGCTTATTGGGGGGAGCGTCCTACGAGCAGTACTTC

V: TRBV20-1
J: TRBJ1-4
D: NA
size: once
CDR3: CSARDGRTNEKLFF
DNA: TGCAGTGCCCGGGACGGTCGAACTAATGAAAAACTGTTTTTT

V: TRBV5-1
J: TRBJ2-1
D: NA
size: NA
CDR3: CASSLVGTRSYNEQFF
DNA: TGCGCCAGCAGCTTGGTTGGGACAAGGTCCTACAATGAGCAGTTCTTC

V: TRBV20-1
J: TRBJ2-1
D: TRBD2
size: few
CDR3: CSAYHLAGTYEQFF
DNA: TGCAGTGCTTACCACTTAGCGGGAACGTATGAGCAGTTCTTC

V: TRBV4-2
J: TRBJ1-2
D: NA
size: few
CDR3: CASSLTRDTNYGYTF
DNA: TGTGCCAGCAGCCTCACCCGGGACACTAACTATGGCTACACCTTC

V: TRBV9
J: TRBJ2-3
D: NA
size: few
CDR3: CASSVLLSPDTQYF
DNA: TGTGCCAGCAGCGTCCTACTTTCCCCAGATACGCAGTATTTT

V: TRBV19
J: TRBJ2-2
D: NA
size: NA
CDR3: CASSPPARDTGELFF
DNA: TGTGCCAGTAGTCCCCCTGCTAGGGACACCGGGGAGCTGTTTTTT

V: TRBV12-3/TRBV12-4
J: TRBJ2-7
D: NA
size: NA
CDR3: CASSWAGGPYEQYF
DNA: TGTGCCAGCAGTTGGGCCGGCGGACCGTACGAGCAGTACTTC

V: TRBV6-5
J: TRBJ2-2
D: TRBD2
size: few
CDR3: CASSLAGGRGGELFF
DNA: TGTGCCAGCAGCCTAGCGGGAGGGCGAGGCGGGGAGCTGTTTTTT